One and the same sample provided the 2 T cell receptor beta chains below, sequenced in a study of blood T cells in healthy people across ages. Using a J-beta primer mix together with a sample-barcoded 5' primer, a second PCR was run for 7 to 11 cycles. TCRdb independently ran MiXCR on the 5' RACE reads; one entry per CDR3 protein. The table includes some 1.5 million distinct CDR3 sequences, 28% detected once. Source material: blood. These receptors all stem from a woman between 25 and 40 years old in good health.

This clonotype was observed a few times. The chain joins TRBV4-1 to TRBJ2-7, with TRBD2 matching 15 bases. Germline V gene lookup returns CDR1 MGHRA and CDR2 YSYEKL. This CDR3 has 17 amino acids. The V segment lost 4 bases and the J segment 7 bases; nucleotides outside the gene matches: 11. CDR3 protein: CASSRTSGGVTYNEQYF. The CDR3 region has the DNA TGCGCCAGCAGCCGGACTAGCGGGGGGGTTACATACAATGAGCAGTACTTC.

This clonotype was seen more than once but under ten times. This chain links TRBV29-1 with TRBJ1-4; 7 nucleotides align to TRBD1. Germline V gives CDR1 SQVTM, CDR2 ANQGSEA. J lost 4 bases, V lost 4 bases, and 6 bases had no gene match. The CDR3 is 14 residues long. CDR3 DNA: TGCAGCGTTGGGGGCTACAGGGGTAATGAAAAACTGTTTTTT. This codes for CSVGGYRGNEKLFF.